These T cell receptor beta chains were read from a single sample in a study of blood T cell repertoires in COVID-19. Clones were sequenced by immunoSEQ multiplex PCR, and TCRdb holds only the in-frame ones, with some missing. The sample has about 120,000 clones, around three quarters seen once. Sequencing was carried out using peripheral blood. The source is a man aged 40-55 years with active or convalescent COVID-19. The CDR3 runs from the conserved cysteine through the conserved F or W. Each record gives: J gene, V gene, D gene, clone size, CDR3 DNA, CDR3 protein. D genes are given only for firm matches. Rows may omit the clone size; those that give it use once, few, many or a size class.

>TRBJ1-2|TRBV29-1|TRBD1|.
TGCAGCGTTGCGGGACAGAATAACTATGGCTACACCTTC
CSVAGQNNYGYTF
>TRBJ1-6|TRBV11-2|.|.
TGTGCCAGCAGCTTACCCGGGAAAGCATATAATTCACCCCTCCACTTT
CASSLPGKAYNSPLHF
>TRBJ2-1|TRBV19|TRBD2|.
TGTGCCAGTAGTACCGGGACTAGCGGGGCGGTTTCCTACAATGAGCAGTTCTTC
CASSTGTSGAVSYNEQFF
>TRBJ1-1|TRBV9|.|.
TGTGCCAGCAGCGGGCAACCCATGAACACTGAAGCTTTCTTT
CASSGQPMNTEAFF
>TRBJ1-1|TRBV5-8|.|.
TGTGCCAGCAGCTTGGACGGTAGAGTCGAAGCTTTCTTT
CASSLDGRVEAFF
>TRBJ2-7|TRBV5-1|TRBD1|few
TGCGCCAGCAGCTCGAGGACAGGGGTGGCCTACGAGCAGTACTTC
CASSSRTGVAYEQYF
>TRBJ1-4|TRBV2|TRBD1|many
TGTGCCAGCAGTGTTGTACAGGGGGCTGGAAAACTGTTTTTT
CASSVVQGAGKLFF
>TRBJ2-5|TRBV7-9|.|once
TGTGCCAGCAGCACGGATCTGGATGGGGCTAGGGAACGGGGGGAGACCCAGTACTTC
CASSTDLDGARERGETQYF
>TRBJ2-5|TRBV20-1|.|once
TGCAGTGCTAGAGATGGAGCGCCCCAGTACTTC
CSARDGAPQYF
>TRBJ1-2|TRBV28|TRBD1|.
TGTGCCATTCCGGGACAGGGGAACTATGGCTACACCTTC
CAIPGQGNYGYTF
>TRBJ1-2|TRBV13|TRBD1|.
TGTGCCAGCAGCTTAGTGGCAGGGGGTGGCTATGGCTACACCTTC
CASSLVAGGGYGYTF
>TRBJ1-2|TRBV7-9|.|.
TGTGCCAGCAGCTTAGACTTATGGTATGGCTACACCTTC
CASSLDLWYGYTF
>TRBJ2-2|TRBV28|TRBD1|.
TGTGCCAGCAGTTTCGCGGACAGGGGAACCGGGGAGCTGTTTTTT
CASSFADRGTGELFF
>TRBJ2-7|TRBV4-1|.|.
TGCGCCAGCAGCTCCCCCCGGGACAACTCCTACGAGCAGTACTTC
CASSSPRDNSYEQYF
>TRBJ1-6|TRBV6-5|TRBD1|.
TGTGCCAGCATGCGAGGGGACAGGGGATCACCCCTCCACTTT
CASMRGDRGSPLHF
>TRBJ2-7|TRBV14|TRBD2|.
TGTGCCAGCAGTTCGGGGGGTAAGCAGTACTTC
CASSSGGKQYF
>TRBJ1-4|TRBV15|TRBD1|.
TGTGCCACCCAGGACAGGGAGAGTACTAATGAAAAACTGTTTTTT
CATQDRESTNEKLFF
>TRBJ1-1|TRBV11-2|.|.
TGTGCCAGCAGCTTAGTTTCGGTGAACACTGAAGCTTTCTTT
CASSLVSVNTEAFF
>TRBJ2-7|TRBV7-2|.|.
TGTGCCAGCAGCCCCGGACTTTACTACGAGCAGTACTTC
CASSPGLYYEQYF
>TRBJ1-5|TRBV7-9|.|.
TGTGCCAGCAGCCCAGCGACAGATTATAGCAATCAGCCCCAGCATTTT
CASSPATDYSNQPQHF
>TRBJ2-7|TRBV2|TRBD1|.
TGTGCCAGCGGGGGACAGGGTCGGATCGAGCAGTACTTC
CASGGQGRIEQYF
>TRBJ2-4|TRBV28|.|.
TGTGCCAGCAGCCCACTCCCGGGTTTTTGGGTGGCCAAAAACATTCAGTACTTC
CASSPLPGFWVAKNIQYF
>TRBJ2-1|TRBV28|.|.
TGTGCCAGCAGTTTATCGGGAAATGAGCAGTTCTTC
CASSLSGNEQFF